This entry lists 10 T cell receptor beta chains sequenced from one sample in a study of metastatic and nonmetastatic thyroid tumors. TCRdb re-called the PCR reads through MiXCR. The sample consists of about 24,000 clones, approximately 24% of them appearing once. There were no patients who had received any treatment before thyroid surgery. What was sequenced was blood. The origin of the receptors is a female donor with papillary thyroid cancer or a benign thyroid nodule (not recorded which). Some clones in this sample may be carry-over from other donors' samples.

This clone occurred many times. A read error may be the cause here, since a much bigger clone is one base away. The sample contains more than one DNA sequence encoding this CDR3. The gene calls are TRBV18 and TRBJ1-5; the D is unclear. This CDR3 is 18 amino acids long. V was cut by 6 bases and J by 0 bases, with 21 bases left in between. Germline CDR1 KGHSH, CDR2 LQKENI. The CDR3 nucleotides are TGTGCCAGCTCCCTCAATACGGGGAGGGAAAATAGCAATCAGCCCCAGCATTTT. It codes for CASSLNTGRENSNQPQHF. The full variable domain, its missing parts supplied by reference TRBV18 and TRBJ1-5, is NAGVMQNPRHLVRRRGQEARLRCSPMKGHSHVYWYRQLPEEGLKFMVYLQKENIIDESGMPKERFSAEFPKEGPSILRIQQVVRGDSAAYFCASSLNTGRENSNQPQHFGDGTRLSIL.

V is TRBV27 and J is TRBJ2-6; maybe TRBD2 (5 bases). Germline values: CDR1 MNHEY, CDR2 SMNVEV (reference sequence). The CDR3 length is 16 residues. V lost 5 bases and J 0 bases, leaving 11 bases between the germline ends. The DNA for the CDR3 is TGTGCCAGCAGTCTAGCACCCGACTCTGGGGCCAACGTCCTGACTTTC. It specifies CASSLAPDSGANVLTF.

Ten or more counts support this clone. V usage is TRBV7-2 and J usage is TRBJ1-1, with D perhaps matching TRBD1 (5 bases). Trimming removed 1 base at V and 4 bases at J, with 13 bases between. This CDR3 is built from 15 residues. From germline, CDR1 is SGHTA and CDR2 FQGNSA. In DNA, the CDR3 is TGTGCCAGCAGCTTAGTGCAGGGATCGGGCACTGAAGCTTTCTTT. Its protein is CASSLVQGSGTEAFF.

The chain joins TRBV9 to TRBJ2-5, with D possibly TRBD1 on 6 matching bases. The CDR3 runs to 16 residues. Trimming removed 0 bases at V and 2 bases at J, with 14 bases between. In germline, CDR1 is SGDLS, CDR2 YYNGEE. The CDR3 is CASSVGTGTLQETQYF. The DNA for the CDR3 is TGTGCCAGCAGCGTAGGAACAGGGACCTTACAAGAGACCCAGTACTTC.

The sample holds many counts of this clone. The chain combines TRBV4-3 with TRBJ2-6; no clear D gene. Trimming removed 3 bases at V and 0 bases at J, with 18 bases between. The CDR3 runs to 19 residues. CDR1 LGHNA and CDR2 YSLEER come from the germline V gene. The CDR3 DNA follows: TGCGCCAGCAGCCACGACCCCGACGGCTTCCGCTCTGGGGCCAACGTCCTGACTTTC. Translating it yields CASSHDPDGFRSGANVLTF.

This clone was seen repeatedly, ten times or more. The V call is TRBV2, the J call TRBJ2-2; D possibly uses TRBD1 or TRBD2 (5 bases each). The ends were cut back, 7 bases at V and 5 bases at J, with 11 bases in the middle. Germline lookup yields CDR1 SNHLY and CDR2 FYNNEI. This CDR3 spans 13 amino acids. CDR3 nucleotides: TGTGCCAGCAAACAGGACTCTACCGGGGAGCTGTTTTTT. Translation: CASKQDSTGELFF.

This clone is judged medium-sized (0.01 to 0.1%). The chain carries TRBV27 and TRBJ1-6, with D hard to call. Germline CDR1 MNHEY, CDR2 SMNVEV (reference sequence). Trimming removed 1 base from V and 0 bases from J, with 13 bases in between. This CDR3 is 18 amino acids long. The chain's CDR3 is CASSLYGQLSSYNSPLHF. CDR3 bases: TGTGCCAGCAGTTTATACGGGCAGCTTAGCTCCTATAATTCACCCCTCCACTTT.

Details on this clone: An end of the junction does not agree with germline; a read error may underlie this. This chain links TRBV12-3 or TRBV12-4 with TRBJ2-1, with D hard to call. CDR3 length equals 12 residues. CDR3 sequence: CACRSMVNEQFF. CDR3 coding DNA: TGTGCCTGCAGGTCCATGGTGAATGAGCAGTTCTTC.

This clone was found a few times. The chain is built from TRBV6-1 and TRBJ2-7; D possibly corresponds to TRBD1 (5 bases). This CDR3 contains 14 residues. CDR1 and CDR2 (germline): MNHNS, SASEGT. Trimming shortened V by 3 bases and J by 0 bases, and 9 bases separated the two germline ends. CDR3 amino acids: CASSEVQGSYEQYF. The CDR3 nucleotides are TGTGCCAGCAGTGAGGTCCAGGGCTCCTACGAGCAGTACTTC.

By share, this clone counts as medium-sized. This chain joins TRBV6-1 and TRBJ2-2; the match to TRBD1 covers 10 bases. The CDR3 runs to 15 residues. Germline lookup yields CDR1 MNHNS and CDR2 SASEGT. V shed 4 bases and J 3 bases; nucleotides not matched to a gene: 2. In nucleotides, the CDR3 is TGTGCCAGCAGTGGAGGGACAGGGGACACCGGGGAGCTGTTTTTT. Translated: CASSGGTGDTGELFF.